This T cell receptor beta chain originates from a study of PD-1 blockade in classical Hodgkin lymphoma. Whole-study findings and limits: The causes of the repertoire differences, possibly disease activity or prior therapy, remain undefined.

All patients experienced relapse after autologous stem cell transplantation, and brentuximab vedotin exposure was variable. Concerning this clone itself: The antigen is not known.

Germline V lookup: CDR1 SGHRS, CDR2 YFSETQ. V was cut by 0 bases and J by 8 bases, with 6 bases left in between. The CDR3 contains 12 residues. Sequenced by immunoSEQ multiplex PCR; TCRdb stores in-frame clones only, minus some. The sample has some 43,000 clones; roughly 86% are singletons. The starting material was peripheral blood mononuclear cells (PBMCs), obtained before the second cycle of nivolumab. This chain joins TRBV5-1 and TRBJ2-1; no clear D gene. The TCR was taken from a human donor with classical Hodgkin lymphoma. The CDR3 DNA is TGCGCCAGCAGCTTGGCCACGGATGAGCAGTTCTTC. It codes for CASSLATDEQFF.